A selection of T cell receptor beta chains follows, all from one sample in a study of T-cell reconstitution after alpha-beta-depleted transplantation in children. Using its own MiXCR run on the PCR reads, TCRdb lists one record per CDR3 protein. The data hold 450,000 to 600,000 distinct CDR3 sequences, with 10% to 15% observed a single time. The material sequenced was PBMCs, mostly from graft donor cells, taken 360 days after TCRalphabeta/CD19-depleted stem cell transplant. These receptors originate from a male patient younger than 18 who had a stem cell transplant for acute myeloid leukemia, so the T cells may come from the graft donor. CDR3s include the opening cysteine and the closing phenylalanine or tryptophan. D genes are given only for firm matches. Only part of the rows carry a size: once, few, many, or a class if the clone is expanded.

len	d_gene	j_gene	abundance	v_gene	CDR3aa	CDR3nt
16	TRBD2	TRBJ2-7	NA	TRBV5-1	CASSPYRGGIFYEQYF	TGCGCCAGCAGCCCCTACCGCGGGGGGATATTCTACGAGCAGTACTTC
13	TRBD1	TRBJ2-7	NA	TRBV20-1	CSARWTGGSEQYF	TGCAGTGCTAGATGGACAGGGGGAAGCGAGCAGTACTTC
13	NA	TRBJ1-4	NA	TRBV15	CATGRSTNEKLFF	TGTGCCACCGGGAGGTCAACTAATGAAAAACTGTTTTTT
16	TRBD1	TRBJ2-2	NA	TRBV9	CASSTHRGLMSGELFF	TGTGCCAGCAGCACCCACAGGGGGCTAATGTCGGGGGAGCTGTTTTTT
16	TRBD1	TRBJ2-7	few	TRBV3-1	CASSHPTGERFYEQYF	TGTGCCAGCAGCCACCCGACAGGGGAACGATTCTACGAGCAGTACTTC
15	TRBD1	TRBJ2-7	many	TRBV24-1	CATSDSQGAPYEQYF	TGTGCCACCAGTGATTCCCAGGGGGCCCCCTACGAGCAGTACTTC
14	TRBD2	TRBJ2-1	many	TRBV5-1	CASKGLAGDNEQFF	TGCGCCAGCAAAGGCCTAGCGGGTGACAATGAGCAGTTCTTC
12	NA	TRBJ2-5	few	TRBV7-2	CASSSSKGDQYF	TGTGCCAGCAGCTCCTCCAAAGGGGACCAGTACTTC
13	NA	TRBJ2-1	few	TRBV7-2	CASIGTRYNEQFF	TGTGCCAGCATCGGGACTCGCTACAATGAGCAGTTCTTC
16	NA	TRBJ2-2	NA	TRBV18	CASSPVGQPNTGELFF	TGTGCCAGCTCACCGGTAGGACAGCCGAACACCGGGGAGCTGTTTTTT
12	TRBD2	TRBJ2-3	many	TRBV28	CASVSGIRSQYF	TGTGCCAGCGTCAGCGGGATAAGATCGCAGTATTTT
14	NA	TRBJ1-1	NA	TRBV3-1	CASSHFVTRGEAFF	TGTGCCAGCTCCCATTTCGTTACGCGAGGTGAAGCTTTCTTT
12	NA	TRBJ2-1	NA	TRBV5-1	CASSHRVNEQFF	TGCGCCAGCAGCCACAGGGTTAACGAGCAGTTCTTC
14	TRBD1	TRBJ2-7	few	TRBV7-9	CASSQQDREREQYF	TGTGCCAGCAGCCAACAGGACAGGGAGAGGGAGCAGTACTTC
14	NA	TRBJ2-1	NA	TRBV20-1	CSARDSGRGNEQFF	TGCAGTGCTAGAGATTCGGGCAGGGGCAATGAGCAGTTCTTC
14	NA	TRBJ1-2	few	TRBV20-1	CSARVDSFNYGYTF	TGCAGTGCTAGAGTAGACAGCTTTAACTATGGCTACACCTTC
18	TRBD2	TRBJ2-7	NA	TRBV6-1	CASSEALRLAGIVSKQYF	TGTGCCAGCAGTGAAGCGCTTCGGCTAGCGGGAATTGTAAGTAAGCAGTACTTC
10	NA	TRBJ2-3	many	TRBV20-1	CSAGEDTQYF	TGCAGTGCTGGGGAAGATACGCAGTATTTT
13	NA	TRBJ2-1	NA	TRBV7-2	CASSLPSRDEQFF	TGTGCCAGCAGCTTACCTAGTAGGGATGAGCAGTTCTTC
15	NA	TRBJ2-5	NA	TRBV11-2	CASSLVDAWQETQYF	TGTGCCAGCAGCTTAGTCGACGCCTGGCAAGAGACCCAGTACTTC
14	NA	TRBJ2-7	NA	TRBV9	CASSVEDGSGEQYF	TGTGCCAGCAGCGTCGAGGACGGATCGGGGGAGCAGTACTTC
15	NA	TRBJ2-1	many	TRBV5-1	CASSLGSPVYNEQFF	TGCGCCAGCAGCTTGGGGTCCCCCGTTTACAATGAGCAGTTCTTC
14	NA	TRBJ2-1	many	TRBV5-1	CASSFGWGLNEQFF	TGCGCCAGCAGCTTCGGTTGGGGGCTAAATGAGCAGTTCTTC
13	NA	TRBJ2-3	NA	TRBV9	CASSVAGTDTQYF	TGTGCCAGCAGCGTAGCCGGCACAGATACGCAGTATTTT
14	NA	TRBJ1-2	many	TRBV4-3	CASSSSGLDYGYTF	TGCGCCAGCAGCTCCAGCGGGTTAGACTATGGCTACACCTTC
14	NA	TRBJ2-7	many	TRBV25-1	CASSEGTPFYEQYF	TGTGCCAGCAGTGAGGGGACACCTTTCTACGAGCAGTACTTC
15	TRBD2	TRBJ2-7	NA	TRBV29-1	CSVPSPGLPGGEQYF	TGCAGCGTTCCTTCCCCGGGACTACCTGGAGGGGAGCAGTACTTC
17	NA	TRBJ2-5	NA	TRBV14	CASSQGWGRGAKETQYF	TGTGCCAGCAGCCAAGGATGGGGGCGGGGAGCGAAAGAGACCCAGTACTTC
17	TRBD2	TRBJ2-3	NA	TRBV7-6	CASSSDGLAGVQDTQYF	TGTGCCAGCAGCTCGGATGGACTAGCGGGAGTCCAAGATACGCAGTATTTT
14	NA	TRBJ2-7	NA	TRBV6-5	CASSSLGISYEQYF	TGTGCCAGCAGTTCCCTGGGGATTTCCTACGAGCAGTACTTC
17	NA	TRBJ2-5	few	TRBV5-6	CASSGIRVAEDQETQYF	TGTGCCAGCAGCGGGATACGGGTAGCGGAAGACCAAGAGACCCAGTACTTC
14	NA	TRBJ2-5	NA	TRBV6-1	CASMWQPLQETQYF	TGTGCCAGCATGTGGCAGCCTCTTCAAGAGACCCAGTACTTC
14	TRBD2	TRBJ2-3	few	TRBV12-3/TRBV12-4	CAGSVSGRTDTQYF	TGTGCCGGGTCGGTTAGCGGGAGGACAGATACGCAGTATTTT
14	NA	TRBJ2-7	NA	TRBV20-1	CSASRSTSSYEQYF	TGCAGTGCTAGTAGATCCACTAGCTCCTACGAGCAGTACTTC
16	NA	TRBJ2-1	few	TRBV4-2	CASSTLGQGINNEQFF	TGTGCCAGCAGTACACTGGGGCAGGGGATCAACAATGAGCAGTTCTTC
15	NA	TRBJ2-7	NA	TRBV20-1	CSAGDPQGSFYEQYF	TGCAGTGCTGGAGACCCACAGGGATCTTTCTACGAGCAGTACTTC
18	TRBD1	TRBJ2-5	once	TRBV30	CAWSVSGPRQGYQETQYF	TGTGCCTGGAGTGTATCCGGCCCTCGACAGGGGTATCAAGAGACCCAGTACTTC
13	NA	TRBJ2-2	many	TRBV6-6	CATGGLHTGELFF	TGTGCCACCGGGGGACTGCACACCGGGGAGCTGTTTTTT
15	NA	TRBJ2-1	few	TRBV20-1	CSAVGLAGAYNEQFF	TGCAGTGCCGTGGGCCTGGCGGGCGCCTACAATGAGCAGTTCTTC